The 30 T cell receptor beta chains listed next were all sequenced from one sample in a study of blood T cell repertoires in COVID-19. The assay was immunoSEQ multiplex PCR, and TCRdb's table has in-frame clones only and misses some. The sample records tens of thousands of clones, around nine tenths being singletons. Sequencing input: peripheral blood. These receptors all come from a man aged 65 to 85 with active or convalescent COVID-19.

The chain recombines TRBV3-1 (or the pseudogene TRBV3-2) with TRBJ2-6; D possibly corresponds to TRBD2 (7 bases). Trimming left V 3 bases short and J 2 bases short, with 11 bases between. The germline gives CDR1 LGHDT, CDR2 YNNKEL (reference sequence). The CDR3 runs to 16 residues. CDR3 amino acids: CASSQGGATGANVLTF. CDR3 DNA: TGTGCCAGCAGCCAGGGGGGGGCGACTGGGGCCAACGTCCTGACTTTC.

In this sample, this clone turned up many times. The rearrangement joins TRBV6-2 or TRBV6-3 to TRBJ2-7; tentative D call: TRBD1 (6 bases). This CDR3 spans 13 amino acids. Trimming cost V 5 bases and J 0 bases, with 8 bases left between them. Germline values: CDR1 MNHEY, CDR2 SVGEGT. CDR3 region: CASSQDSSYEQYF. The CDR3 DNA reads as TGTGCCAGCAGTCAGGACAGCTCCTACGAGCAGTACTTC.

The chain links TRBV27 to TRBJ2-7, with 9 bases identical to TRBD1. Germline CDR1 is MNHEY and CDR2 is SMNVEV (reference sequence). The CDR3 consists of 14 residues. After removal of 4 bases from V and 6 bases from J, the junction contained 7 bases not matched to a gene. CDR3 DNA sequence: TGTGCCAGCAGTTCTCGACAGGGGGGACGCGAGCAGTACTTC. Translating it yields CASSSRQGGREQYF.

Comment on this clone: One end of the junction fails to match germline, which may point to a read error. This chain uses TRBV27 with TRBJ2-5, with 7 bases matching TRBD2. The CDR3 extends over 14 amino acids. In germline, CDR1 is MNHEY, CDR2 SMNVEV (reference sequence). The CDR3 region is CASSSGGRQETQYF. DNA of the CDR3: TGTGCCAGCAGTTCCGGGGGGAGGCAAGAAACCCAGTACTTC.

The chain uses TRBV10-3 and TRBJ1-5, with 7 bases identical to TRBD1. CDR3 length equals 14 residues. With 10 bases clipped from V and 5 bases from J, the junction kept 11 bases outside the gene matches. Germline V gene sequence: CDR1 ENHRY, CDR2 SYGVKD. The CDR3 coding sequence is TGTGCCACCTCACACGGGACAGCCTATCAGCCCCAGCATTTT. Its translation: CATSHGTAYQPQHF.

The chain employs TRBV3-1 (or the pseudogene TRBV3-2) and TRBJ2-7; a possible D gene is TRBD1 (5 bases). Germline CDR1 and CDR2: LGHDT and YNNKEL (reference sequence). The CDR3 length is 15 residues. V gave up 0 bases and J gave up 2 bases, with 11 bases separating them. CDR3 in amino acids: CASSQDPQTAYEQYF. Here the CDR3 DNA reads TGTGCCAGCAGCCAAGATCCCCAGACAGCCTACGAGCAGTACTTC.

The genes are TRBV12-3 or TRBV12-4 and TRBJ1-5, with D hard to call. V gave up 6 bases and J gave up 6 bases, with 9 bases separating them. The CDR3 runs 12 residues. The CDR3 nucleotides are TGTGCCAGCAGCTTATCAGGTCAGCCCCAGCATTTT. Its translation: CASSLSGQPQHF.

The chain employs TRBV5-1 and TRBJ1-4; D call uncertain. V dropped 4 bases and J dropped 4 bases, with 17 bases sitting between them. The CDR3 is 16 residues long. Germline V CDR1 and CDR2: SGHRS, YFSETQ. CDR3 region: CASSKDAGLINEKLFF. The CDR3 region has the DNA TGCGCCAGCAGCAAGGACGCCGGACTGATTAATGAAAAACTGTTTTTT.

J is TRBJ1-2 and V is TRBV5-1, with D possibly matching TRBD1 (6 bases). From germline, CDR1 is SGHRS and CDR2 YFSETQ. The length of the CDR3 is 14 residues. The germline V and J ends were trimmed by 3 bases and 3 bases, with 12 bases remaining between them. The CDR3 reads CASSSRQDYYGYTF. The CDR3 DNA follows: TGCGCCAGCAGCTCTCGACAGGACTACTATGGCTACACCTTC.

This clone showed up just a few times. The genes are TRBV6-2 or TRBV6-3 and TRBJ2-1; 10 bases match TRBD2. The V and J ends lost 5 bases and 0 bases, in that order; junction bases with no gene match: 4. This CDR3 is 16 amino acids long. The germline V gene encodes CDR1 MNHEY and CDR2 SVGEGT. The CDR3 region has the DNA TGTGCCAGCAGTCGACTAGCGGGTAGCTCCTACAATGAGCAGTTCTTC. It is translated as CASSRLAGSSYNEQFF.

The CDR3 bases are TGTGCCAGTAGTATAGGACTAGCGGGAGTCTTGGATACGCAGTATTTT. This encodes CASSIGLAGVLDTQYF. This chain links TRBV19 with TRBJ2-3; TRBD2 agrees at 12 bases. This CDR3 region has 16 residues. With V trimmed by 1 base and J by 6 bases, 5 bases remained unmatched. Per the germline V gene, CDR1 is LNHDA and CDR2 is SQIVND (reference sequence). Looking up the rest from reference TRBV19 and TRBJ2-3 gives the full variable domain: DGGITQSPKYLFRKEGQNVTLSCEQNLNHDAMYWYRQDPGQGLRLIYYSQIVNDFQKGDIAEGYSVSREKKESFPLTVTSAQKNPTAFYLCASSIGLAGVLDTQYFGPGTRLTVL.

V usage is TRBV3-1 (or the pseudogene TRBV3-2) and J usage is TRBJ1-5, with D unclear. Germline assignment: CDR1 LGHDT and CDR2 YNNKEL (reference sequence). The V gene lost 5 bases and the J gene lost 3 bases, with 14 bases spanning the gap. The CDR3 covers 15 residues. The CDR3 sequence is CASSSDGTSNQPQHF. The CDR3 coding sequence is TGTGCCAGCAGCAGCGACGGTACGTCCAATCAGCCCCAGCATTTT.

The gene calls are TRBV30 and TRBJ1-5; D not certain. The CDR3 loop spans 14 amino acids. Germline CDR1 and CDR2: GTSNPN and SVGIG (reference sequence). Trimming shortened V by 1 base and J by 4 bases, and 11 bases separated the two germline ends. The CDR3 here is CAWSGAGRNQPQHF. The CDR3 region has the DNA TGTGCCTGGAGTGGGGCGGGTCGTAATCAGCCCCAGCATTTT. Full variable domain (remainder filled in from reference TRBV30 and TRBJ1-5): SQTIHQWPATLVQPVGSPLSLECTVEGTSNPNLYWYRQAAGRGLQLLFYSVGIGQISSEVPQNLSASRPQDRQFILSSKKLLLSDSGFYLCAWSGAGRNQPQHFGDGTRLSIL.

V and J are TRBV12-3 or TRBV12-4 and TRBJ2-5; a possible D gene is TRBD1 (5 bases). The CDR3 consists of 13 residues. Trimming shortened V by 2 bases and J by 5 bases, and 9 bases separated the two germline ends. CDR3 nucleotide sequence: TGTGCCAGCAGTTTATCAGGGCGGGAGACCCAGTACTTC. Translated: CASSLSGRETQYF.

The chain is built from TRBV9 and TRBJ1-1, with no clear D. Per germline, CDR1 SGDLS and CDR2 YYNGEE. V lost 4 bases and J lost 10, with 20 bases in between. The CDR3 consists of 14 residues. The CDR3 region is CASSSAPDRLGAFF. CDR3 nucleotide sequence: TGTGCCAGCAGCTCGGCCCCTGATAGACTTGGAGCTTTCTTT.

The J gene is TRBJ1-2, the V gene TRBV28, with 7 bases aligning to TRBD1. J gave up 7 bases and V 8 bases, and 13 bases lay outside the gene matches. The CDR3 is 14 residues long. In germline, CDR1 is MDHEN, CDR2 SYDVKM. The CDR3 is CASGAADRARGYTF. The CDR3 coding sequence is TGTGCCAGCGGTGCGGCAGACAGGGCCCGTGGCTACACCTTC.

As concerns this clone: One junction end disagrees with the germline gene, perhaps due to a read error. The V and J genes are TRBV15 and TRBJ1-6; D is perhaps TRBD1 (5 bases). The CDR3 runs to 13 residues. Germline CDR1 is LNHNV and CDR2 is YYDKDF (reference sequence). In nucleotides, the CDR3 is TGTGCCACCAGCAGAGATCGGTCCGGGGGTTCCTTCTTT. This translates into CATSRDRSGGSFF.

The V gene is TRBV11-3, the J gene TRBJ2-2, with D perhaps matching TRBD1 (5 bases). Trimming removed 6 bases at V and 6 bases at J, with 11 bases between. The CDR3 covers 13 residues. Germline lookup yields CDR1 SGHNT and CDR2 YENEEA. The CDR3 bases are TGTGCCAGCAGGCCTCAGGGTGCCGGGGAGCTGTTTTTT. Translated: CASRPQGAGELFF. Full variable domain (rest looked up from reference TRBV11-3 and TRBJ2-2): EAGVVQSPRYKIIEKKQPVAFWCNPISGHNTLYWYLQNLGQGPELLIRYENEEAVDDSQLPKDRFSAERLKGVDSTLKIQPAELGDSAVYLCASRPQGAGELFFGEGSRLTVL.

The V gene is TRBV5-1, the J gene TRBJ2-1, with 7 bases matching TRBD1. Germline CDR1 and CDR2: SGHRS and YFSETQ. The CDR3 spans 12 residues. The junction had 1 base not matched to a gene; V was cut back by 2 bases and J by 8 bases. CDR3 in DNA: TGCGCCAGCAGCTTCCAGGGGGATGAGCAGTTCTTC. Amino acids: CASSFQGDEQFF.

The chain couples TRBV20-1 to TRBJ1-1; D is ambiguous. Germline V CDR1 and CDR2: DFQATT, SNEGSKA (reference sequence). The ends were cut back, 3 bases at V and 3 bases at J, with 14 bases in the middle. The CDR3 sequence is 14 residues long. Here the CDR3 reads CSASYSSRDTEAFF. CDR3 nucleotides: TGCAGTGCTAGTTATTCATCTCGGGACACTGAAGCTTTCTTT.

This chain uses TRBV5-1 with TRBJ2-7, with 7 bases that match TRBD1. V was clipped by 4 bases and J by 6 bases; unmatched bases: 19. In germline, CDR1 is SGHRS, CDR2 YFSETQ. The CDR3 spans 17 residues. The CDR3 nucleotides read TGCGCCAGCAGCGGATCGAAAGATAATTACAGGGGCAGCGAGCAGTACTTC. Its translation is CASSGSKDNYRGSEQYF.

This chain connects TRBV4-1 to TRBJ2-1; 7 bases line up with TRBD1. The ends lost 1 base at V and 0 bases at J; junction bases unmatched: 6. This CDR3 region has 17 residues. Germline CDR1 reads MGHRA; CDR2 reads YSYEKL. The CDR3 coding sequence is TGCGCCAGCAGCCAAGTAGGGGGCGCAAGCTCCTACAATGAGCAGTTCTTC. Translation: CASSQVGGASSYNEQFF.

This clone was picked up one time. The rearrangement links TRBV6-5 to TRBJ1-1, with 8 positions matching TRBD1. CDR3 length equals 13 residues. Unmatched junction bases numbered 3, after V lost 5 bases and J lost 4 bases. CDR1 is MNHEY, CDR2 SVGAGI, per germline. The CDR3 sequence is CASSRTGGTEAFF. The CDR3 DNA reads as TGTGCCAGCAGTCGAACAGGGGGCACTGAAGCTTTCTTT.

This clone has a single count. The chain joins TRBV29-1 to TRBJ2-1, with 13 nucleotides matching TRBD2. The CDR3 consists of 16 residues. V was clipped by 6 bases and J by 3 bases; unmatched bases: 8. Germline assignment: CDR1 SQVTM and CDR2 ANQGSEA. This chain's CDR3 is CSVPGGLAGSYNEQFF. The CDR3 nucleotides read TGCAGCGTACCCGGGGGACTAGCGGGAAGCTACAATGAGCAGTTCTTC.

The CDR3 sequence is CAWSVHPRLAVISYEQYF. The CDR3 bases are TGTGCCTGGAGTGTACACCCTCGGCTAGCGGTAATCTCCTACGAGCAGTACTTC. This rearrangement joins TRBV30 to TRBJ2-7, with 7 positions matching TRBD2. Germline CDR1 is GTSNPN and CDR2 is SVGIG (reference sequence). The J segment lost 0 bases and the V segment lost 0 bases, leaving 14 bases of the junction unmatched. CDR3 length: 18 amino acids.

The V and J genes are TRBV2 and TRBJ2-7; 7 positions match TRBD2. Germline trimming cut 3 bases from V and 2 bases from J; bases unmatched to any gene: 4. Germline lookup yields CDR1 SNHLY and CDR2 FYNNEI. The CDR3 has 14 residues. The CDR3 here is CASSEASGPYEQYF. In nucleotides, the CDR3 is TGTGCCAGCAGTGAGGCTAGCGGCCCCTACGAGCAGTACTTC.

The chain joins TRBV18 to TRBJ1-3; a weak D match, TRBD1 (6 bases). V was cut by 6 bases and J by 0 bases, with 12 bases left in between. The germline gives CDR1 KGHSH, CDR2 LQKENI. The CDR3 has 15 residues. The CDR3 region is CASSQGTVSGNTIYF. DNA of the CDR3: TGTGCCAGCTCTCAGGGGACGGTCTCTGGAAACACCATATATTTT.

This chain connects TRBV28 to TRBJ2-7; a weak D match, TRBD1 (5 bases). Per germline, CDR1 MDHEN and CDR2 SYDVKM. This CDR3 comprises 14 residues. V was pared by 1 base and J by 3 bases, with 10 bases between. The CDR3 nucleotides read TGTGCCAGCAGTTTATTTCAGGGAAACTACGAGCAGTACTTC. Amino acid sequence: CASSLFQGNYEQYF.

J is TRBJ2-3 and V is TRBV30; 7 bases are shared with TRBD2. The length of the CDR3 is 14 residues. Germline CDR1 reads GTSNPN; CDR2 reads SVGIG (reference sequence). The ends lost 1 base at V and 2 bases at J; junction bases unmatched: 3. CDR3 in DNA: TGTGCCTGGAGTGGTCTAGCGGTCACAGATACGCAGTATTTT. Its translation is CAWSGLAVTDTQYF.

The rearrangement uses TRBV5-1 and TRBJ1-2; tentative D call: TRBD1 (5 bases). Germline V lookup: CDR1 SGHRS, CDR2 YFSETQ. The CDR3 sequence is 17 residues long. Trimming took off 4 bases at V and 4 bases at J, with 23 bases between the two ends. CDR3 residues: CASSQQGTPDGVYGYTF. The CDR3 DNA follows: TGCGCCAGCAGCCAGCAGGGAACCCCCGACGGAGTCTATGGCTACACCTTC.